This TCR beta chain was captured in a study of OX40 agonist ivuxolimab in advanced cancers. This clone turned up a few times. Produced via immunoSEQ multiplex PCR; TCRdb's table is partial and in-frame only. The data show some 75,000 clones, with about 85% seen just once and roughly 3.1% held by the top ten. The CDR3 totals 12 residues. V was cut by 3 bases and J by 14 bases, with 14 bases left in between. Germline V lookup: CDR1 SGHNT, CDR2 YENEEA. V gene TRBV11-3 combines with J gene TRBJ2-1; tentative D call: TRBD2 (5 bases). The specimen was CD4+ or CD8+ T cells sorted from blood, collected in a trial of the OX40 agonist ivuxolimab. The source of this sequence is an adult with an advanced solid tumor such as melanoma, head and neck, liver or kidney cancer. This CDR3 reads CASSFMAGREFF. CDR3 nucleotide sequence: TGTGCCAGCAGCTTTATGGCGGGCAGAGAGTTCTTC.